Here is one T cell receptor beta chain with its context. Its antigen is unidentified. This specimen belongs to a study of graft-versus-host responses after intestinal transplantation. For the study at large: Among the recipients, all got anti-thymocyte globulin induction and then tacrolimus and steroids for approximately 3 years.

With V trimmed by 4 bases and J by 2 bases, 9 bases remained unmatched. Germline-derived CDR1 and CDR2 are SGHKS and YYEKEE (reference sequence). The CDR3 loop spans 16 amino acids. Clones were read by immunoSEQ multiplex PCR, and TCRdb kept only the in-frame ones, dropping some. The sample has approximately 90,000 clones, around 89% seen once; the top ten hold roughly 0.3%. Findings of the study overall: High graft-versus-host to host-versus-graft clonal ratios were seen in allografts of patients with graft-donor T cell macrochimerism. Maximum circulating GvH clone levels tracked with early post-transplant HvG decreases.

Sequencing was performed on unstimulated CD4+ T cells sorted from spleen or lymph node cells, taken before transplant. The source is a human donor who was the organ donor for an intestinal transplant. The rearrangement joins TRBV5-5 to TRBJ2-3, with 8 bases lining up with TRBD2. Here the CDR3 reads CASSPGGGMITDTQYF. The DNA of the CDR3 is TGTGCCAGCAGCCCGGGAGGGGGGATGATCACAGATACGCAGTATTTT.